Listed below are T cell receptor beta chains from one sample, sequenced in a study of cytomegalovirus exposure and HLA in healthy donors. Measured with immunoSEQ multiplex PCR; TCRdb has only the in-frame clones, and not every one. The sample has roughly 290,000 clones, roughly 90% seen once. The material sequenced was PBMCs. The receptors originated from a woman between 18 and 30 years old in good health and CMV-seronegative. The CDR3 runs from the conserved cysteine through the conserved F or W. The order of the fields is D gene, CDR3 length, clone size, J gene, V gene, CDR3 protein, CDR3 DNA. A D gene is named only where the DNA matches it firmly. Where a row states a size, it is once, few, many or the class of an expanded clone; other rows omit it.

TRBD1,15,-,TRBJ2-1,TRBV23-1,CASSQSNRGRDEQFF,TGCGCCAGCAGTCAATCGAACAGGGGTCGTGATGAGCAGTTCTTC
-,17,-,TRBJ2-6,TRBV7-6,CASSLVGRDPGANVLTF,TGTGCCAGCAGCTTAGTGGGCAGGGATCCTGGGGCCAACGTCCTGACTTTC
-,16,once,TRBJ1-6,TRBV10-2,CASSPVGTRVNSPLHF,TGCGCCAGCAGTCCCGTAGGGACAAGAGTTAATTCACCCCTCCACTTT
-,18,once,TRBJ1-6,TRBV9,CASSSQGQRGSYNSPLHF,TGTGCCAGCAGCTCCCAGGGACAAAGAGGCTCCTATAATTCACCCCTCCACTTT
TRBD2,17,-,TRBJ2-7,TRBV5-1,CASSGSTSGAPFYEQYF,TGCGCCAGCAGCGGATCGACTAGCGGGGCCCCATTCTACGAGCAGTACTTC
TRBD1,15,-,TRBJ2-3,TRBV11-3,CASSRRGLGTDTQYF,TGTGCCAGCAGCCGTAGGGGGCTAGGCACAGATACGCAGTATTTT
TRBD1,15,-,TRBJ2-2,TRBV18,CASSSRTGEAGELFF,TGTGCCAGCTCATCGCGGACAGGGGAGGCCGGGGAGCTGTTTTTT
-,10,-,TRBJ1-1,TRBV2,CASIGNEAFF,TGTGCCAGCATCGGGAATGAAGCTTTCTTT
TRBD2,18,-,TRBJ2-3,TRBV9,CASSGPTSGGASMGTQYF,TGTGCCAGCAGCGGACCAACTAGCGGGGGGGCCAGTATGGGTACGCAGTATTTT
TRBD2,15,-,TRBJ2-3,TRBV9,CASSPQAGGIDTQYF,TGTGCCAGCAGCCCTCAAGCGGGGGGTATAGATACGCAGTATTTT
-,14,-,TRBJ1-2,TRBV4-1,CASSQDAGGYGYTF,TGCGCCAGCAGCCAAGACGCGGGAGGGTACGGCTACACCTTC
TRBD1,14,once,TRBJ1-2,TRBV5-1,CASSTWTGSYGYTF,TGCGCCAGCAGCACGTGGACAGGGAGTTATGGCTACACCTTC
TRBD1,14,-,TRBJ2-7,TRBV11-3,CASSFRQGQYEQYF,TGTGCCAGCAGCTTCCGACAGGGTCAGTACGAGCAGTACTTC